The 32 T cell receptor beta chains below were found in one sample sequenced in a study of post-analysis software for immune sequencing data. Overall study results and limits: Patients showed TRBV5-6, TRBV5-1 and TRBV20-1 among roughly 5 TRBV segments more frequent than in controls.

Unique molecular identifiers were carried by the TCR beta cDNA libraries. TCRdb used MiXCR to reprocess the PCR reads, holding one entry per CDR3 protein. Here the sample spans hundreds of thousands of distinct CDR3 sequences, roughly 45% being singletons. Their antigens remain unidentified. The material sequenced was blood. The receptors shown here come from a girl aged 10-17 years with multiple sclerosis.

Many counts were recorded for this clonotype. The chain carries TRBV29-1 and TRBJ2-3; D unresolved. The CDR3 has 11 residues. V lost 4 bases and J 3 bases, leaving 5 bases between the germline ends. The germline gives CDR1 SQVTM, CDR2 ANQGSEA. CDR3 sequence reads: CSVVATDTQYF. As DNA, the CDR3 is TGCAGCGTTGTGGCGACAGATACGCAGTATTTT.

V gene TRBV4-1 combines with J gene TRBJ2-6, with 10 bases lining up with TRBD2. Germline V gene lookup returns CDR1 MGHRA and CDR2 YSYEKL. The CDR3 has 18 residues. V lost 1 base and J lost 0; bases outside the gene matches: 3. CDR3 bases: TGCGCCAGCAGCCAAGTGCGGACTAGCGGCTCTGGGGCCAACGTCCTGACTTTC. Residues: CASSQVRTSGSGANVLTF.

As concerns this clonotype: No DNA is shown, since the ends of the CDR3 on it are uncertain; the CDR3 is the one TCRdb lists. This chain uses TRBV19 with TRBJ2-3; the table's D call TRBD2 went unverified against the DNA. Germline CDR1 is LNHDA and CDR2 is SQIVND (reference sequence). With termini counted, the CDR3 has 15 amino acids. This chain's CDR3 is CASTSGGVYKDTQYF.

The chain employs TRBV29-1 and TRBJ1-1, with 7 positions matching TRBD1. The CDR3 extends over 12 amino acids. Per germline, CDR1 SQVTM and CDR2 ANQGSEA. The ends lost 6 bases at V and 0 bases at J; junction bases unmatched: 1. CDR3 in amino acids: CSVTGMNTEAFF. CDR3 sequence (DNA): TGCAGCGTGACAGGGATGAACACTGAAGCTTTCTTT.

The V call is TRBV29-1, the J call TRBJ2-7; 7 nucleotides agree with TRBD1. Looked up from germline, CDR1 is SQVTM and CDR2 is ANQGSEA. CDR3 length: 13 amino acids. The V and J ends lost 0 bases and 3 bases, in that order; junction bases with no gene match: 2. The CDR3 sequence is CSVEEGQSYEQYF. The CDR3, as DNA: TGCAGCGTTGAAGAGGGACAGAGCTACGAGCAGTACTTC.

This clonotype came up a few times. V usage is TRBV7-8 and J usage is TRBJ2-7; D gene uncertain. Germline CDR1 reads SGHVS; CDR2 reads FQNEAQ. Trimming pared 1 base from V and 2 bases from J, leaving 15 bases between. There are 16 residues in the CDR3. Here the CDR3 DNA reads TGTGCCAGCAGCTTAGAGCGTGTATCTTATACCTACGAGCAGTACTTC. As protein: CASSLERVSYTYEQYF.

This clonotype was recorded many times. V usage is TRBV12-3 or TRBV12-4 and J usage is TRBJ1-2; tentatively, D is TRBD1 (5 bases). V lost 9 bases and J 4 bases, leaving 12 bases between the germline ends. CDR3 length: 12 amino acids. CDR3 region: CASDRDGYGYTF. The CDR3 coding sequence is TGTGCCAGTGACCGGGACGGCTATGGCTACACCTTC.

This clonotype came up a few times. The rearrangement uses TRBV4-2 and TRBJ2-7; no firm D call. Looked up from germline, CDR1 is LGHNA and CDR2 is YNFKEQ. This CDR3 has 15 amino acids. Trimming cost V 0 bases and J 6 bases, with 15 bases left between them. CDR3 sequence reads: CASSQDRILVGEQYF. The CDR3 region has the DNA TGTGCCAGCAGCCAAGATAGGATTCTAGTAGGCGAGCAGTACTTC.

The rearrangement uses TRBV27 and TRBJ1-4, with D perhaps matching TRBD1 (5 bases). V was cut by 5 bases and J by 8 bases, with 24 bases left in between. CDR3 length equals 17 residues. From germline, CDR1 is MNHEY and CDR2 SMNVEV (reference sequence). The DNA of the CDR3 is TGTGCCAGCAGTCCGATTTATTGGCGGGGAGGGGTCGAAAAACTGTTTTTT. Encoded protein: CASSPIYWRGGVEKLFF.

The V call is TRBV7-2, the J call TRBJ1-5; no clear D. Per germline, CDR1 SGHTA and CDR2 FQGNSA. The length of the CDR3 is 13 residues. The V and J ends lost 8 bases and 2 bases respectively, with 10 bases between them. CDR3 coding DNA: TGTGCCAGCGGCCCCACTGGCAATCAGCCCCAGCATTTT. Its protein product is CASGPTGNQPQHF.

Here the CDR3 reads CASSLDRTTEAFF. In nucleotides, the CDR3 is TGTGCCAGCAGCCTAGACAGGACCACTGAAGCTTTCTTT. The chain uses TRBV6-1 and TRBJ1-1; D is possibly TRBD1 (6 bases). The CDR3 length is 13 residues. Per germline, CDR1 MNHNS and CDR2 SASEGT. Between the trimmed V and J ends, which lost 6 bases and 4 bases, there was a span of 12 bases.

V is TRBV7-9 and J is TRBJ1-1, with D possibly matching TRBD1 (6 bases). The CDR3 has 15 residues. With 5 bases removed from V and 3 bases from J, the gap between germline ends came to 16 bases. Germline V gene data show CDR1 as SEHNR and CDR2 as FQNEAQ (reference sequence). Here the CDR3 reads CASSPDRLKYTEAFF. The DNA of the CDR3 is TGTGCCAGCAGCCCTGACAGGCTCAAATACACTGAAGCTTTCTTT.

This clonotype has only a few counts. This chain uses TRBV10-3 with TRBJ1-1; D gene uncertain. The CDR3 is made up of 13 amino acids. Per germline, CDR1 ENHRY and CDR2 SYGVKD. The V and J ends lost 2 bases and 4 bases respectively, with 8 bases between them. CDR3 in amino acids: CAISERESTEAFF. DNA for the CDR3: TGTGCCATCAGTGAGAGGGAAAGCACTGAAGCTTTCTTT.

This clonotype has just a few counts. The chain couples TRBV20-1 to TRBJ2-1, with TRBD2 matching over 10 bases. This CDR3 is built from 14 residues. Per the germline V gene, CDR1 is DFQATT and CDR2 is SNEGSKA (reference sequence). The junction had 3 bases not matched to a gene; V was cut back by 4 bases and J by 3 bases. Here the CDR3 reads CSAMGLAFYNEQFF. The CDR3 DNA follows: TGCAGTGCTATGGGACTAGCGTTCTACAATGAGCAGTTCTTC.

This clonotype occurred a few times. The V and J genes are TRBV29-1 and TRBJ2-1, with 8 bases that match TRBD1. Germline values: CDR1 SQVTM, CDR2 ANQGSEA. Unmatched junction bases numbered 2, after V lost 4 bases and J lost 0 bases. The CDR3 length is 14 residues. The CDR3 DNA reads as TGCAGCGTTGGGACAGGGCCCTCCTACAATGAGCAGTTCTTC. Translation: CSVGTGPSYNEQFF.

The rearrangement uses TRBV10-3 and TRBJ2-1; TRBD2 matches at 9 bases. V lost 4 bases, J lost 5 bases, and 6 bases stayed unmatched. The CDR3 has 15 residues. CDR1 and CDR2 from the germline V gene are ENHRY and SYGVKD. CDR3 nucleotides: TGTGCCATCAGTGTAGGGCTAGCGGGGAACAATGAGCAGTTCTTC. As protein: CAISVGLAGNNEQFF.

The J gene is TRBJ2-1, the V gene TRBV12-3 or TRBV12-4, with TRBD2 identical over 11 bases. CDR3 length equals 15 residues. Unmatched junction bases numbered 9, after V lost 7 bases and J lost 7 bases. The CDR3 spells CASKIAGGMGNEQFF. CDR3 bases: TGTGCCAGCAAAATAGCGGGAGGGATGGGGAATGAGCAGTTCTTC.

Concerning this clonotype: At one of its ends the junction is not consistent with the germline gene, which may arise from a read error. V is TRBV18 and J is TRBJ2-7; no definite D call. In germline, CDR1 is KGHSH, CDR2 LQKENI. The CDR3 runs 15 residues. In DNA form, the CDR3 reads TGTGCCAGCTCACCACCGATCCGGAGTTCCTACGAGCGGTACTTC. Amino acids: CASSPPIRSSYERYF. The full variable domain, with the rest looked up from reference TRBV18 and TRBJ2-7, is NAGVMQNPRHLVRRRGQEARLRCSPMKGHSHVYWYRQLPEEGLKFMVYLQKENIIDESGMPKERFSAEFPKEGPSILRIQQVVRGDSAAYFCASSPPIRSSYERYFGPGTRLTVT.

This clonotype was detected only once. Here the CDR3 DNA reads TGCGCCAGCAGCTTCGGACAGCGGGCCAATGAGCAGTTCTTC. This codes for CASSFGQRANEQFF. The rearrangement links TRBV5-1 to TRBJ2-1; D tentatively reads TRBD1 or TRBD2 (6 bases each). Trimming removed 2 bases from V and 6 bases from J, with 12 bases in between. The CDR3 spans 14 residues. The germline V gene encodes CDR1 SGHRS and CDR2 YFSETQ.

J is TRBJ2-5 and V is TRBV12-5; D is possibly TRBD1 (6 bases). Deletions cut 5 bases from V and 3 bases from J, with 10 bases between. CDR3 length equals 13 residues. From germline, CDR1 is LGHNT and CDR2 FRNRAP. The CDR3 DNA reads TGTGCTAGTGGTACAGGGAATGAAGAGACCCAGTACTTC. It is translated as CASGTGNEETQYF.

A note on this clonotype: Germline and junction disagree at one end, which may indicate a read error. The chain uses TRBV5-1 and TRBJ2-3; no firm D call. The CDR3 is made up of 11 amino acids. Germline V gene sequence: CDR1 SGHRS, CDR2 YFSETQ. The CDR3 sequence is CGSSYTDTQYF. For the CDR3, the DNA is TGCGGCAGCAGCTACACAGATACGCAGTATTTT.

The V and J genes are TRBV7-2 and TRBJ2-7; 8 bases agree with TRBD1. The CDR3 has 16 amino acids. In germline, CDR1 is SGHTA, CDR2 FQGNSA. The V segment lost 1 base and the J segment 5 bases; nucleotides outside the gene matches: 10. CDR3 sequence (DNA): TGTGCCAGCAGCTTAGTCACAGGACAGGGAATCGACGAGCAGTACTTC. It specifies CASSLVTGQGIDEQYF.

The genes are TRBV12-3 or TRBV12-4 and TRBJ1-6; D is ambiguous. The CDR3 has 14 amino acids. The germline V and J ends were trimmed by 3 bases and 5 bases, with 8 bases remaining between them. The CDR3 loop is CASSLAVNNSPLHF. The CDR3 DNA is TGTGCCAGCAGTTTGGCGGTGAATAATTCACCCCTCCACTTT.

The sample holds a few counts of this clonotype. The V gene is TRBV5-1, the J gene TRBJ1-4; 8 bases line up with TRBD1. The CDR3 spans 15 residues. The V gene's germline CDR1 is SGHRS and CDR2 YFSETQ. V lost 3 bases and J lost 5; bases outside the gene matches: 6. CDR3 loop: CASSSDRDQNEKLFF. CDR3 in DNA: TGCGCCAGCAGCTCGGACAGGGACCAGAATGAAAAACTGTTTTTT.

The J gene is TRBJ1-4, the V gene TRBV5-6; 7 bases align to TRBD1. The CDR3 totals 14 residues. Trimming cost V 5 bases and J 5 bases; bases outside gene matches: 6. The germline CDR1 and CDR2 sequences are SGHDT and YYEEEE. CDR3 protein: CASSWTGLNEKLFF. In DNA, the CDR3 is TGTGCCAGCAGTTGGACAGGTCTCAATGAAAAACTGTTTTTT.

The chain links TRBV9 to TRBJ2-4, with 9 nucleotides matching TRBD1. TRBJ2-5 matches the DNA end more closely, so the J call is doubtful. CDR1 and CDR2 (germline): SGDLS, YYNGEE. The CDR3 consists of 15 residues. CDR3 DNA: TGTGCCAGCAGCGCCCTCGGACAGGGGAAGGAGACCCAGTACTTC. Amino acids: CASSALGQGKETQYF.

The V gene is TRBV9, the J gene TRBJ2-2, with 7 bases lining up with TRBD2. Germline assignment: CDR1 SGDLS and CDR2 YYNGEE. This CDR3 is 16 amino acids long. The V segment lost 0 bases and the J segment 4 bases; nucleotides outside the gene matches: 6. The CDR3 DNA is TGTGCCAGCAGCGTAGAGGGAGGGCCGGTCACCGGGGAGCTGTTTTTT. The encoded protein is CASSVEGGPVTGELFF.

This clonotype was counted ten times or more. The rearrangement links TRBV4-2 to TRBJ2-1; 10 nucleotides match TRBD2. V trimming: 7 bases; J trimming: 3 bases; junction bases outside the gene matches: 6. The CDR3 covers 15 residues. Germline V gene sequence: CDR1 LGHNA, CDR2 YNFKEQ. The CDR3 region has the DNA TGTGCCAGCAATCCGGGGACTAGCGACTACAATGAGCAGTTCTTC. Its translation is CASNPGTSDYNEQFF.

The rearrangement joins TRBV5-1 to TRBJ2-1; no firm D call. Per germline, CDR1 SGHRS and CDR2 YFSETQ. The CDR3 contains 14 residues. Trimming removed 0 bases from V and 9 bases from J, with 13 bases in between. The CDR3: CASSLEVPQIEQFF. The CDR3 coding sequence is TGCGCCAGCAGCTTGGAGGTCCCCCAAATTGAGCAGTTCTTC.

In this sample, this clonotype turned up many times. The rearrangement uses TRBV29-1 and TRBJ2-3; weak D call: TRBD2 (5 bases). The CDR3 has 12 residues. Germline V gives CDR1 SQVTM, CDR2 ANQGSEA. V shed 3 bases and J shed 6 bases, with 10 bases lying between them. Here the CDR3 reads CSVETRGDTQYF. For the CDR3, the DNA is TGCAGCGTTGAGACCAGAGGGGATACGCAGTATTTT.

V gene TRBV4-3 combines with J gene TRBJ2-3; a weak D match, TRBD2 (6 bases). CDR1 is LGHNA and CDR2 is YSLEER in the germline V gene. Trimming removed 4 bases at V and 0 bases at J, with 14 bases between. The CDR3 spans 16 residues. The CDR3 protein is CASSLAPGESTDTQYF. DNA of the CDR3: TGCGCCAGCAGCCTCGCCCCGGGAGAGAGCACAGATACGCAGTATTTT.

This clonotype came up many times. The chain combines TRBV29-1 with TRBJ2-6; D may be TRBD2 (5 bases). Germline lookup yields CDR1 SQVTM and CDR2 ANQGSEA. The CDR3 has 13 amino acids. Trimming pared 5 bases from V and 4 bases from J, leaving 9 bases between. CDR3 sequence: CSVRGPGANVLTF. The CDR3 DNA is TGCAGCGTTCGAGGGCCCGGGGCCAACGTCCTGACTTTC.